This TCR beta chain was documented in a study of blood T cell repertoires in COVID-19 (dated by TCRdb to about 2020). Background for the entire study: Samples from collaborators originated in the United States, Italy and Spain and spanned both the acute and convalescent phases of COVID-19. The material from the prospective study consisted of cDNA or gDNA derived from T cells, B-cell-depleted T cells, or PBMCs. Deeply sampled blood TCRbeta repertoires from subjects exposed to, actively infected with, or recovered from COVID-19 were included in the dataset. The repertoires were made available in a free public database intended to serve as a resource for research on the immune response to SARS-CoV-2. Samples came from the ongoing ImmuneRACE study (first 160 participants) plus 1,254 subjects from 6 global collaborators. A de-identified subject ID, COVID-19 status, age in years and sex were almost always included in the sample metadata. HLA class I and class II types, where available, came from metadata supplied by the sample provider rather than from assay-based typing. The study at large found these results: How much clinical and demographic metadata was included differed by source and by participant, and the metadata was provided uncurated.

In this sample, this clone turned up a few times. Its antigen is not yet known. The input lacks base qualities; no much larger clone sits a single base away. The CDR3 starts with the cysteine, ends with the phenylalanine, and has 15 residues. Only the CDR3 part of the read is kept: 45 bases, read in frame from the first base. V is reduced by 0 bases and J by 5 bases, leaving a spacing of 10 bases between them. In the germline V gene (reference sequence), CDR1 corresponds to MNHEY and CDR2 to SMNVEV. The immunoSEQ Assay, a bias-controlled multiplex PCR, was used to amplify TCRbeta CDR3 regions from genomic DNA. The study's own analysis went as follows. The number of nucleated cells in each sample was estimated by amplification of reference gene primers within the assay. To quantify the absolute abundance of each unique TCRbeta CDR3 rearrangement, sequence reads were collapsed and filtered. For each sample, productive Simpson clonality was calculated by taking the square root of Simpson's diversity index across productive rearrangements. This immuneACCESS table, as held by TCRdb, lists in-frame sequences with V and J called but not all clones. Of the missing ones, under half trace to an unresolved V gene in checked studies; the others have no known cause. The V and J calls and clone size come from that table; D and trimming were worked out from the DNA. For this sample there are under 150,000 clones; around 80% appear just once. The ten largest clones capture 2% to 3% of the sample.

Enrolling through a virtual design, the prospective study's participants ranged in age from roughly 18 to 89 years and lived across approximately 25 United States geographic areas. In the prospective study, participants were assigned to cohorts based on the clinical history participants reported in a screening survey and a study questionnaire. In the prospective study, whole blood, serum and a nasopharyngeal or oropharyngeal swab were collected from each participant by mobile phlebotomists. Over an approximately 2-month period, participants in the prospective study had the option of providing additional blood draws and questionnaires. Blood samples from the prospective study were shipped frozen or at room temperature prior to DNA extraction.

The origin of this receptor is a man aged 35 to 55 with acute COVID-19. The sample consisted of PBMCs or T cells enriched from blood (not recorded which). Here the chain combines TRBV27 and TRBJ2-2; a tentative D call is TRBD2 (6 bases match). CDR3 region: CASSLSGGRTGELFF. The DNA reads TGTGCCAGCAGTTTATCGGGGGGACGAACCGGGGAGCTGTTTTTT.